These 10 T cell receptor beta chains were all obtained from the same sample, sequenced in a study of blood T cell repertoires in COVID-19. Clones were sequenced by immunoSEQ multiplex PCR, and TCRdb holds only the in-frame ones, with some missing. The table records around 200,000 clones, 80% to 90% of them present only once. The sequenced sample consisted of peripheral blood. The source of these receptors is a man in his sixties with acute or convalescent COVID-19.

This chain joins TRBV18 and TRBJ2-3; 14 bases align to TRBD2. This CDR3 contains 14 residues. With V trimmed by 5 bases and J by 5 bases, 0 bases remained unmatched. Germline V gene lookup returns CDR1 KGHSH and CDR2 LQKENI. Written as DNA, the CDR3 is TGTGCCAGCTCAGGGACTAGCGGGAGAGATACGCAGTATTTT. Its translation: CASSGTSGRDTQYF.

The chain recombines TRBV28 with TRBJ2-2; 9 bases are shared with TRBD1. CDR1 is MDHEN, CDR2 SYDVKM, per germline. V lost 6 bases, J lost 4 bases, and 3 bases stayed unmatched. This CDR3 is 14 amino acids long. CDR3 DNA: TGTGCCAGCAGCCTGGGACAGGGCACCGGGGAGCTGTTTTTT. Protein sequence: CASSLGQGTGELFF.

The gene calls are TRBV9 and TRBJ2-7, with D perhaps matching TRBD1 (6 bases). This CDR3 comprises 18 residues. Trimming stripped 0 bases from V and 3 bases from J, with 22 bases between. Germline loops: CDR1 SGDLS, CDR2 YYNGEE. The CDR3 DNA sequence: TGTGCCAGCAGCGTAGCCCCTAACAGGGCGCAAGGGATCTACGAGCAGTACTTC. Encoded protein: CASSVAPNRAQGIYEQYF.

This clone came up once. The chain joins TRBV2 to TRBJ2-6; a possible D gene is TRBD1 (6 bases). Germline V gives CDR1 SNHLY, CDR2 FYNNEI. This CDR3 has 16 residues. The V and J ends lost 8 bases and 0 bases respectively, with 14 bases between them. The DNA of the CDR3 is TGTGCCAGCGGACAGCCGGAGGCCTCTGGGGCCAACGTCCTGACTTTC. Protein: CASGQPEASGANVLTF.

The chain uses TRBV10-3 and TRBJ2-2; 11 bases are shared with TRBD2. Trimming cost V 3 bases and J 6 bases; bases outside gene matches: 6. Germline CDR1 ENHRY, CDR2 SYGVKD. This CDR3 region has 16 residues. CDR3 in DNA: TGTGCCATCAGTGAACTAGCGGGAGTGGGACCCGGGGAGCTGTTTTTT. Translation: CAISELAGVGPGELFF.

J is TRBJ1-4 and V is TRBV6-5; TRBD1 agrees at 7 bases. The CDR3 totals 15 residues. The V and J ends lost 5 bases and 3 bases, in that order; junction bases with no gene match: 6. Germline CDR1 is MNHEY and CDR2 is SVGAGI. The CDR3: CASSSGTDPNEKLFF. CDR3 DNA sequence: TGTGCCAGCAGTAGTGGGACAGACCCTAATGAAAAACTGTTTTTT.

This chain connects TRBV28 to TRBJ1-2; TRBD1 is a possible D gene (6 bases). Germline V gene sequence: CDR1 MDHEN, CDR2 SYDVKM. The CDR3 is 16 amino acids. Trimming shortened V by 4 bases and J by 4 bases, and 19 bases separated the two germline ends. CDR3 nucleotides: TGTGCCAGCAGTTCTAAATACAGGGCACTAGGCTATGGCTACACCTTC. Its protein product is CASSSKYRALGYGYTF.

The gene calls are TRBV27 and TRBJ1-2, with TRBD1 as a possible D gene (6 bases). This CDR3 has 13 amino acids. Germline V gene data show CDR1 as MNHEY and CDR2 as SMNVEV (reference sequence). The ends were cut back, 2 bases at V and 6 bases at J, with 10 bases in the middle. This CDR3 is CASSLNRVDGYTF. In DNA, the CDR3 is TGTGCCAGCAGTTTAAACAGGGTGGATGGCTACACCTTC.

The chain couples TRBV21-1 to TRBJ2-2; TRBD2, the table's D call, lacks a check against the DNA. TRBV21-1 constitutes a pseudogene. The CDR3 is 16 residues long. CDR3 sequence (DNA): TGTGCCAGCAGCAAATCTAGCGGGCTCAACACCGGGGAGCTGTTTTTT. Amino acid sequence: CASSKSSGLNTGELFF.

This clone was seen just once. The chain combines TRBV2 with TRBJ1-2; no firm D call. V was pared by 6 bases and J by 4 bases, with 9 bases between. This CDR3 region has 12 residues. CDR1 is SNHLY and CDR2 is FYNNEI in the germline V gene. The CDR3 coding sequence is TGTGCCAGCAGCCCCGGTTCCTATGGCTACACCTTC. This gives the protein CASSPGSYGYTF.